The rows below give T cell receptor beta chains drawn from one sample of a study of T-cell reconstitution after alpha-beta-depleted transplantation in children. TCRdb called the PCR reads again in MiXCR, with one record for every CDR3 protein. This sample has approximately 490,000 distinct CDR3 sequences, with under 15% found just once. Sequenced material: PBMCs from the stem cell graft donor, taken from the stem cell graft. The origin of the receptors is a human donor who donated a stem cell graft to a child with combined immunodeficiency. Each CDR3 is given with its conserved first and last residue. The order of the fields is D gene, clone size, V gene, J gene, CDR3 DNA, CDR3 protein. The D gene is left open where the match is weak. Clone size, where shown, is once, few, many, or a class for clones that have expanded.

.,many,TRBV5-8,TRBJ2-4,TGTGCCAGCAGCTTTATGCTGGGGAACATTCAGTACTTC,CASSFMLGNIQYF
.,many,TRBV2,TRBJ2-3,TGTGCCAGCAGTACGCAGTATTTT,CASSTQYF
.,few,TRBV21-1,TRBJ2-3,TGTGCCAGCAGCATAGGAGGACAGGGCGTGTGCGCGCAGTATTTT,CASSIGGQGVCAQYF
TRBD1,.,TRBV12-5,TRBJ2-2,TGTGCTAGTGGTTTGGTACAGGGACAGGGGACCGGGGAGCTGTTTTTT,CASGLVQGQGTGELFF
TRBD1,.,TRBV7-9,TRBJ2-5,TGTGCCAGCAGCAACCCAGGGGGTGGAGAGACCCAGTACTTC,CASSNPGGGETQYF
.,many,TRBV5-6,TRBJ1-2,TGTGCCAGCAGCTCCCCGGGAGGAAGATATGGCTACACCTTC,CASSSPGGRYGYTF
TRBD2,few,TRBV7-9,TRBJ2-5,TGTGCCAGCCGCCCCCGCGTCGGCGGGGGGGGTAAAGAGACCCAGTACTTC,CASRPRVGGGGKETQYF
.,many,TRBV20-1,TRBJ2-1,TGCAGTGCCTTACAGGACTTGGGGAATGAGCAGTTCTTC,CSALQDLGNEQFF
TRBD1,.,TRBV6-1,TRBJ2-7,TGTGCCAGCAGACTAAACCGGGACAGCCCTACACTTGCCGAGCAGTACTTC,CASRLNRDSPTLAEQYF
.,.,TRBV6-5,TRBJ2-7,TGTGCCAGCAGTTATCGATTACAGGGAAACGAGCAGTACTTC,CASSYRLQGNEQYF
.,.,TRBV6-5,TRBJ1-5,TGTGCCAGCAGTTACGGGACTGGCAACAATCAGCCCCAGCATTTT,CASSYGTGNNQPQHF
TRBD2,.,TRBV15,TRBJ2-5,TGTGCCACCAGCAGAGGAAAAAGACTAGCACAGCAAGAGACCCAGTACTTC,CATSRGKRLAQQETQYF
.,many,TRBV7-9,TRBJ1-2,TGTGCCAGCAGCCCCGGTGGCTATGGCTACACCTTC,CASSPGGYGYTF
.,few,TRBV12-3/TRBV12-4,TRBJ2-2,TGTGCCAGCAGTTTCTACGACAGTAGAGGAACCGGGGAGCTGTTTTTT,CASSFYDSRGTGELFF
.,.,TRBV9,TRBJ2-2,TGTGCCAGCAGCGTAGAGGGGCAACCCACCGGGGAGCTGTTTTTT,CASSVEGQPTGELFF
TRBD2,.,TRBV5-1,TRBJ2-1,TGCGCTACTCAGCGAGGGACTATCAACAATGAGCAGTTCTTC,CATQRGTINNEQFF
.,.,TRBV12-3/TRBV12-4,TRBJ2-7,TGTGCCAGCAGTTTCTTGGACAGACCCTACGAGCAGTACTTC,CASSFLDRPYEQYF
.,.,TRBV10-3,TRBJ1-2,TGTGCCATCAGTGAGTCGTCGGGGTCGGCTGGCTACACCTTC,CAISESSGSAGYTF
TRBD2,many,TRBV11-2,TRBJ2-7,TGTGCCAGCAGCTCGAGGACTAGCGGGGGGCTCTACTCCTACGAGCAGTACTTC,CASSSRTSGGLYSYEQYF
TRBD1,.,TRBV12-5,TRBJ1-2,TGTGCTAGTGGTCCTGGGACAGTACTAAGCCCTAACTATGGCTACACCTTC,CASGPGTVLSPNYGYTF
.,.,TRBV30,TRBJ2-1,TGTGCCTGTCAGTGGGGGGGCACCTACAATGAGCAGTTCTTC,CACQWGGTYNEQFF
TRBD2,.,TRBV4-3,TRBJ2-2,TGCGCCAGCAGCCCTAAGCGGGGGGGCCGAACCGGGGAGCTGTTTTTT,CASSPKRGGRTGELFF
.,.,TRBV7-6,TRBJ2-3,TGTGCCAGCAGCTTAGCGCCCGGTTTGGGGCGGGGCGGCACAGATACGCAGTATTTT,CASSLAPGLGRGGTDTQYF
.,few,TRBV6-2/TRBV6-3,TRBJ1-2,TGTGCCACCCGGACGGTCTATGGCTACACCTTC,CATRTVYGYTF
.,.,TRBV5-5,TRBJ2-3,TGTGCCAGCAGCTTAGGACAGCTAATCACAGATACGCAGTATTTT,CASSLGQLITDTQYF
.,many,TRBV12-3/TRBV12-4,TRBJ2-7,TGTGCCAGCAGCTCCGGGAGCTACGAGCAGTACTTC,CASSSGSYEQYF
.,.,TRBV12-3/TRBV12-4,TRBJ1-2,TGTGCCAGCAGTTTAGCGCTTGGGGGGTCCTATGGCTACACCTTC,CASSLALGGSYGYTF
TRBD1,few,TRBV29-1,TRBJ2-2,TGCAGCGTTGAGGACCTGGACAGGGCGGTGTTTTTT,CSVEDLDRAVFF
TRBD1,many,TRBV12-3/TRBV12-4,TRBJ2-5,TGTGCCAGCAGTTTAGTGGACAGGGCGGAGACCCAGTACTTC,CASSLVDRAETQYF
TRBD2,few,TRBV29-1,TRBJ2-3,TGCAGCGCTGTAGCGGGAGCCACCGCAGATACGCAGTATTTT,CSAVAGATADTQYF
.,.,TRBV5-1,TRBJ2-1,TGCGCCAGCAGCGTCCTAGCGAATGAGCAGTTCTTC,CASSVLANEQFF
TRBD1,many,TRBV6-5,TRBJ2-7,TGTGCCAGCAGTTCCCGGGACAGGGGATACGAGCAGTACTTC,CASSSRDRGYEQYF
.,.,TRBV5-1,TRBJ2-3,TGCGCCAGCAGCCGGGATGGGGGCGGCACAGATACGCAGTATTTT,CASSRDGGGTDTQYF
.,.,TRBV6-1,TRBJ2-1,TGTGCCAGCGGGGAAGCGGGCAATGAGCAGTTCTTC,CASGEAGNEQFF
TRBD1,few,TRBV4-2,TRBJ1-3,TGTGCCAGCAGCCAAGATGGTGGGACAGCCGGAAACACCATATATTTT,CASSQDGGTAGNTIYF
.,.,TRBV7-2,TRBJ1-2,TGTGCCAGCAGCTTATTGAGTGCTTTCTATGGCTACACCTTC,CASSLLSAFYGYTF
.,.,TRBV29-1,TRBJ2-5,TGCAGCGTTGAAGGGCCGGACGAGAAGACCCAGTACTTC,CSVEGPDEKTQYF
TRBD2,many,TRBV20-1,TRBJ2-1,TGCAGTGCTAGAGATGGGACTACCCAGAAATTTGGGCAGTTCTTC,CSARDGTTQKFGQFF
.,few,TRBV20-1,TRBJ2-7,TGCAGTGCTAGGGCTAAAAGCTCCTACGAGCAGTACTTC,CSARAKSSYEQYF
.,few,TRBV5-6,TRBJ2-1,TGTGCCAGCAGGGACAGACTGGCAGAGCTCAGTGAGCAGTTCTTC,CASRDRLAELSEQFF
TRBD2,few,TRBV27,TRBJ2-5,TGTGCCAGCCGTCGGCTAGCGGACACCCAAGAGACCCAGTACTTC,CASRRLADTQETQYF
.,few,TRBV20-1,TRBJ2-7,TGCAGTGCTGTCGGACAACTAACCTACGAGCAGTACTTC,CSAVGQLTYEQYF